This T cell receptor beta chain derives from a study of T-cell reconstitution after alpha-beta-depleted transplantation in children. V lost 7 bases, J lost 8 bases, and 4 bases stayed unmatched. The CDR3 has 13 residues. The TCRbeta library was prepared with unique molecular identifiers. MiXCR, applied by TCRdb to the PCR reads, yields one record per CDR3 protein. Of 450,000 to 600,000 distinct CDR3 sequences in the sample, around 19% were seen once. The sample in question was PBMCs from the stem cell graft donor, obtained from the stem cell graft. This chain uses TRBV12-3 or TRBV12-4 with TRBJ1-4, with 10 bases fitting TRBD1. This TCR was sampled from a human donor who donated a stem cell graft to a child with acute lymphoblastic leukemia. This CDR3 reads CASNWDRGEKLFF. CDR3 coding DNA: TGTGCCAGCAACTGGGACAGGGGCGAAAAACTGTTTTTT.